The clone carrying this T cell receptor beta chain occurred a few times. Its antigen is not known. The data stem from a study of T cells after yellow fever vaccination. In the study overall: Where fractions had low cell numbers, libraries were prepared from them with the SMART-Seq v4 Ultra Low Input RNA kit.

V dropped 6 bases and J dropped 5 bases, with 15 bases sitting between them. Germline V CDR1 and CDR2: GTSNPN, SVGIG (reference sequence). This CDR3 is 13 amino acids long. Study findings and constraints: Reappearance after the booster was observed for most primary-vaccination clones (96% CD4, over 70% CD8). Clonotype sharing between CD4 and CD8 compartments was small.

TCRdb independently ran MiXCR on the 5' RACE reads; one entry per CDR3 protein. The table records 450,000 to 650,000 distinct CDR3 sequences, 13% of them present only once. This TCR was sampled from a man younger than 45 who received the YFV17D yellow fever vaccine. V and J are TRBV30 and TRBJ2-3; maybe TRBD1 (6 bases). Sequencing used PBMCs, obtained on the day of the yellow fever booster vaccination. CDR3 amino acids: CACSGDVGDTQYF. CDR3 DNA sequence: TGTGCCTGTTCAGGGGATGTGGGAGATACGCAGTATTTT.